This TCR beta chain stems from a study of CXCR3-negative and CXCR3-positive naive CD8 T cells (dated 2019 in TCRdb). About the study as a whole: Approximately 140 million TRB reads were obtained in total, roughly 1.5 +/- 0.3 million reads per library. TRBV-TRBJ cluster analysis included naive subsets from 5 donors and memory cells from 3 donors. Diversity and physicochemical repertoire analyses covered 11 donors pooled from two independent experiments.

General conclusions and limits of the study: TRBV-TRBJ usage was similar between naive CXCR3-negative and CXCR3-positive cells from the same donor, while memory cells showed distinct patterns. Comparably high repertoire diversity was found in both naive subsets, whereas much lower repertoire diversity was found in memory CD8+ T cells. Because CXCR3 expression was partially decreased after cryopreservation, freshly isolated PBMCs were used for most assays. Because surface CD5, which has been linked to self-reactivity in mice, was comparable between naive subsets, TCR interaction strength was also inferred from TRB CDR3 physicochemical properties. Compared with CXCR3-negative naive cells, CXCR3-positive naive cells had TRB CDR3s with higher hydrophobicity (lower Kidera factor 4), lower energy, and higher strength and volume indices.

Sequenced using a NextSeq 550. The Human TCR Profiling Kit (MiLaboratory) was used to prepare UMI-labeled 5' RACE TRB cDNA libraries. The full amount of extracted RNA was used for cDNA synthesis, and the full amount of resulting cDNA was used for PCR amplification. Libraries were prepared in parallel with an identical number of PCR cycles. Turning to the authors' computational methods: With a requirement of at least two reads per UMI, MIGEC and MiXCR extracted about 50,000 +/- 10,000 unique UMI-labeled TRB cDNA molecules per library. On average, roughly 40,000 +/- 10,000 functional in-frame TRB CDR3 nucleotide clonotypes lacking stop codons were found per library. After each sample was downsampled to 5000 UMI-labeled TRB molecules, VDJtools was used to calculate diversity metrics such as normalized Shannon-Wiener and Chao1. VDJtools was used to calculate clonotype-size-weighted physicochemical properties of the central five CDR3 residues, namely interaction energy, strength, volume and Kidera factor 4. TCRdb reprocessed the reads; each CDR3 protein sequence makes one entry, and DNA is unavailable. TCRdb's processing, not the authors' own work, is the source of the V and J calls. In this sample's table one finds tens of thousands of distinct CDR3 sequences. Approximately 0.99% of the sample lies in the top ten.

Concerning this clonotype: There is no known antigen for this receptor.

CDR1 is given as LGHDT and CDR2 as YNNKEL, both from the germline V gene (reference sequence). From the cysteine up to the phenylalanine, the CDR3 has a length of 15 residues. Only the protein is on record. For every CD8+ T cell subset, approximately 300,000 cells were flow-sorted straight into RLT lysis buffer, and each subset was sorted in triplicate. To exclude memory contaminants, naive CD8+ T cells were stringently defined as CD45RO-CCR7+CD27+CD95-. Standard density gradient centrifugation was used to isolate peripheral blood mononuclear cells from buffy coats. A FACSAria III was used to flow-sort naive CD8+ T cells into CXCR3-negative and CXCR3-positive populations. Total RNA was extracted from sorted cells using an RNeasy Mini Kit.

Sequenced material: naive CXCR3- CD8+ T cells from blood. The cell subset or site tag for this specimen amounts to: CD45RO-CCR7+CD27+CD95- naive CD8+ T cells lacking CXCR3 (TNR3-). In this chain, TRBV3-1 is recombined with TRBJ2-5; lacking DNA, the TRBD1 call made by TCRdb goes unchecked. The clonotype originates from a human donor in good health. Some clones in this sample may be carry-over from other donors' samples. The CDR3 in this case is CASSQPTGGSETQYF.